The clone carrying this TCR beta chain is medium-sized by share. After removal of 6 bases from V and 6 bases from J, the junction contained 7 bases not matched to a gene. Germline V gene lookup returns CDR1 MNHEY and CDR2 SVGAGI. The CDR3 contains 15 residues. The sample originates from a study of molecular identifiers for immune sequencing clone quantification. TCRdb redid the calling of the PCR reads with MiXCR, one entry per CDR3 protein. This sample yields 20,000 to 30,000 distinct CDR3 sequences, of which roughly 18% are seen a single time; about 0.93% belongs to the top ten. The V gene is TRBV6-5, the J gene TRBJ2-2; TRBD2 matches 10 bases. The TCR originated in a human donor in good health. Some libraries in this study had Jurkat cell RNA spiked in. Material for sequencing was naive CD8+ T cells from blood, with Jurkat cell RNA spiked in. Subset specified: FACS-sorted CD8+CD4-CCR7+CD45RA+ naive T cells. The CDR3, as DNA: TGTGCCAGCAGCCCGGGACTAGCGAGGGCCGGGGAGCTGTTTTTT. Protein: CASSPGLARAGELFF.